Presented here are 31 T cell receptor beta chains from one specimen sequenced in a study of early T cells in non-severe SARS-CoV-2 infection. TCRdb recomputed calls from the 5' RACE reads with MiXCR, one row per CDR3 protein. The sample holds roughly 80,000 distinct CDR3 sequences; about a sixth are singletons and the top ten take approximately 2.9%. Sample: whole blood. These TCRs come from an adult who was a healthcare worker with PCR-confirmed SARS-CoV-2 infection or an uninfected control (not recorded which).

The chain links TRBV29-1 to TRBJ2-1; weak D call: TRBD2 (6 bases). This CDR3 contains 12 residues. Per germline, CDR1 SQVTM and CDR2 ANQGSEA. Trimming removed 4 bases from V and 7 bases from J, with 11 bases in between. The CDR3 sequence: CSVGRGGNEQFF. Here the CDR3 DNA reads TGCAGCGTTGGGAGGGGAGGAAATGAGCAGTTCTTC.

The rearrangement links TRBV5-5 to TRBJ2-2; possibly TRBD2 for D (5 bases). This CDR3 is 13 amino acids long. Germline V lookup: CDR1 SGHKS, CDR2 YYEKEE (reference sequence). Trimming stripped 1 base from V and 6 bases from J, with 7 bases between. CDR3 in amino acids: CASSLLDSGELFF. CDR3 bases: TGTGCCAGCAGCTTGCTGGACTCCGGGGAGCTGTTTTTT.

The chain combines TRBV7-8 with TRBJ2-1; weak D call: TRBD2 (5 bases). Looked up from germline, CDR1 is SGHVS and CDR2 is FQNEAQ. V lost 2 bases, J lost 5 bases, and 13 bases lay in between. CDR3 length: 15 amino acids. The CDR3 protein is CASSLTRVVHNEQFF. CDR3 sequence (DNA): TGTGCCAGCAGCTTAACTAGGGTGGTCCACAATGAGCAGTTCTTC.

In its sample, this clonotype was seen a few times. The V call is TRBV6-5, the J call TRBJ1-5, with D possibly being TRBD1 (6 bases). The CDR3 sequence is 13 residues long. CDR1 is MNHEY, CDR2 SVGAGI, per germline. The V end lost 5 bases, the J end lost 9 bases, and 14 bases lay between the germline ends. The CDR3: CASSAGVSGPQHF. CDR3 nucleotides: TGTGCCAGCAGTGCAGGGGTTTCAGGGCCCCAGCATTTT.

This clonotype has a count of ten or more. One end of the junction does not line up with germline, which may come from a read error. The gene calls are TRBV13 and TRBJ2-7, with a weak D call TRBD1 (6 bases). The CDR3 extends over 11 amino acids. CDR1 and CDR2 (germline): PRHDT, FYEKMQ (reference sequence). The CDR3 nucleotides are TGTGCCAGCAGTTTAGGGGGAGAGCAGTACTTC. Translation: CASSLGGEQYF. Drawing the rest from reference TRBV13 and TRBJ2-7, the complete variable domain is AAGVIQSPRHLIKEKRETATLKCYPIPRHDTVYWYQQGPGQDPQFLISFYEKMQSDKGSIPDRFSAQQFSDYHSELNMSSLELGDSALYFCASSLGGEQYFGPGTRLTVT.

V is TRBV12-2 and J is TRBJ2-3; no check of the table's D call, TRBD1, against the DNA was made. TRBV12-2 is labeled a pseudogene. This CDR3 has 18 amino acids. This CDR3 reads CASRLARTGSGSTDTQYF. CDR3 bases: TGTGCAAGTCGCTTAGCCCGGACAGGGTCCGGTAGCACAGATACGCAGTATTTT.

The V gene is TRBV24-1, the J gene TRBJ2-3; TRBD2 is a possible D gene (6 bases). The CDR3 spans 16 residues. Looked up from germline, CDR1 is KGHDR and CDR2 is SFDVKD. The V end lost 4 bases, the J end lost 4 bases, and 17 bases lay between the germline ends. The CDR3 sequence is CATSEMGFGGADTQYF. DNA for the CDR3: TGTGCCACCAGTGAGATGGGCTTCGGCGGGGCAGATACGCAGTATTTT.

This clonotype was seen more than once but under ten times. This chain links TRBV24-1 with TRBJ2-1; possible D gene TRBD2, 6 bases. CDR1 is KGHDR, CDR2 SFDVKD, per germline. This CDR3 comprises 13 residues. Trimming cost V 3 bases and J 5 bases, with 7 bases left between them. This CDR3 reads CATSDGGNNEQFF. The CDR3 nucleotides read TGTGCCACCAGTGATGGAGGGAACAATGAGCAGTTCTTC.

The V and J genes are TRBV6-5 and TRBJ2-3, with 7 bases aligning to TRBD2. J was trimmed by 2 bases and V by 6 bases; bases with no gene match: 5. CDR1 is MNHEY, CDR2 SVGAGI, per germline. CDR3 length: 14 residues. The CDR3 protein is CASRRGGDTDTQYF. CDR3 nucleotides: TGTGCCAGCAGGAGGGGAGGGGACACAGATACGCAGTATTTT.

As DNA, the CDR3 is TGTGCCAGCAGCTTGTCGACGGGGGAGCAGTACTTC. This translates into CASSLSTGEQYF. This chain links TRBV9 with TRBJ2-7; maybe TRBD2 (5 bases). This CDR3 has 12 residues. Trimming cost V 4 bases and J 7 bases, with 12 bases left between them. From germline, CDR1 is SGDLS and CDR2 YYNGEE.

This clonotype turned up a few times. The rearrangement links TRBV3-1 to TRBJ2-1; 8 bases are shared with TRBD2. Losses at the gene ends were 1 base for V and 7 bases for J; bases not matched to a gene: 9. The CDR3 is 16 residues long. Per the germline V gene, CDR1 is LGHDT and CDR2 is YNNKEL (reference sequence). The CDR3: CASSQGNSGAGNEQFF. In DNA form, the CDR3 reads TGTGCCAGCAGCCAAGGCAATAGCGGGGCCGGGAATGAGCAGTTCTTC.

This clonotype was detected only a few times. This rearrangement joins TRBV2 to TRBJ1-3; D is unclear. The V end lost 1 base, the J end lost 5 bases, and 9 bases lay between the germline ends. The V gene's germline CDR1 is SNHLY and CDR2 FYNNEI. The CDR3 is 14 residues long. In nucleotides, the CDR3 is TGTGCCAGCAGTGAAGGTCCGGTGCGAAACACCATATATTTT. Translating gives CASSEGPVRNTIYF.

This clonotype occurred a few times. The V and J genes are TRBV7-6 and TRBJ2-2, with D unresolved. Between the trimmed V and J ends, which lost 4 bases and 6 bases, there was a span of 12 bases. Germline CDR1 is SGHVS and CDR2 is FNYEAQ. There are 14 residues in the CDR3. CDR3: CASSSRWKSGELFF. The CDR3 DNA follows: TGTGCCAGCAGCTCTCGGTGGAAGTCCGGGGAGCTGTTTTTT. The full variable domain, rest sourced from reference TRBV7-6 and TRBJ2-2, is GAGVSQSPRYKVTKRGQDVALRCDPISGHVSLYWYRQALGQGPEFLTYFNYEAQQDKSGLPNDRFSAERPEGSISTLTIQRTEQRDSAMYRCASSSRWKSGELFFGEGSRLTVL.

CDR3 protein: CASSPPGSGRPDTQYF. CDR3 coding DNA: TGTGCCAGCAGCCCTCCCGGGAGCGGGAGGCCAGATACGCAGTATTTT. The gene calls are TRBV3-1 and TRBJ2-3; 9 bases are shared with TRBD2. Germline V gene sequence: CDR1 LGHDT, CDR2 YNNKEL (reference sequence). The CDR3 totals 16 residues. Trimming removed 4 bases from V and 4 bases from J; junction bases left unmatched: 9.

The rearrangement uses TRBV5-1 and TRBJ2-1, with TRBD2 identical over 15 bases. This CDR3 comprises 15 residues. Germline V lookup: CDR1 SGHRS, CDR2 YFSETQ. Trimming at V came to 3 bases and at J to 6 bases, leaving 1 base not matched to a gene. The CDR3 DNA follows: TGCGCCAGCAGCTCGGGACTAGCGGGAGGCAATGAGCAGTTCTTC. Amino acid sequence: CASSSGLAGGNEQFF. The whole variable domain, remainder taken from reference TRBV5-1 and TRBJ2-1, is KAGVTQTPRYLIKTRGQQVTLSCSPISGHRSVSWYQQTPGQGLQFLFEYFSETQRNKGNFPGRFSGRQFSNSRSEMNVSTLELGDSALYLCASSSGLAGGNEQFFGPGTRLTVL.

V gene TRBV29-1 combines with J gene TRBJ1-2, with 9 bases that match TRBD1. CDR3 length equals 13 residues. V trimming: 5 bases; J trimming: 2 bases; junction bases outside the gene matches: 3. Germline CDR1 SQVTM, CDR2 ANQGSEA. The CDR3, as DNA: TGCAGCGTTCTTGGACAGGGGAACTATGGCTACACCTTC. It encodes CSVLGQGNYGYTF.

This clonotype appeared a few times. This chain connects TRBV5-1 to TRBJ1-2, with D tentatively TRBD1 (6 bases). This CDR3 region has 14 residues. In germline, CDR1 is SGHRS, CDR2 YFSETQ. V gave up 1 base and J gave up 4 bases, with 11 bases separating them. The DNA for the CDR3 is TGCGCCAGCAGCTTGAACCCAGGGGCCTATGGCTACACCTTC. It translates to CASSLNPGAYGYTF.

The V and J genes are TRBV9 and TRBJ2-7, with D possibly being TRBD2 (6 bases). This CDR3 spans 14 amino acids. CDR1 and CDR2 (germline): SGDLS, YYNGEE. Trimming removed 0 bases from V and 3 bases from J, with 10 bases in between. CDR3 coding DNA: TGTGCCAGCAGCGTAGAAGGGCGGGGCTACGAGCAGTACTTC. It translates to CASSVEGRGYEQYF.

The rearrangement joins TRBV9 to TRBJ2-7; 8 nucleotides agree with TRBD2. CDR3 length: 15 residues. The ends lost 0 bases at V and 2 bases at J; junction bases unmatched: 4. From germline, CDR1 is SGDLS and CDR2 YYNGEE. For the CDR3, the DNA is TGTGCCAGCAGCGTAGGAGCGGGAGCGGCCTACGAGCAGTACTTC. Translation: CASSVGAGAAYEQYF.

This clonotype was counted many times. The V gene is TRBV7-9, the J gene TRBJ2-7, with 7 positions matching TRBD1. The CDR3 consists of 14 residues. Germline V lookup: CDR1 SEHNR, CDR2 FQNEAQ (reference sequence). After removal of 5 bases from V and 2 bases from J, the junction contained 6 bases not matched to a gene. The CDR3 reads CASSRAGTAYEQYF. The CDR3 nucleotides read TGTGCCAGCAGCCGTGCAGGGACAGCCTACGAGCAGTACTTC.

This clonotype has just a few counts. V usage is TRBV12-3 or TRBV12-4 and J usage is TRBJ2-1; TRBD2 agrees at 7 bases. V was clipped by 5 bases and J by 15 bases; unmatched bases: 13. The CDR3 consists of 13 residues. The CDR3 DNA follows: TGTGCCAGCAGTCCCTTAACGGGGGGACTCCGGTTCTTC. It specifies CASSPLTGGLRFF.

This clonotype occurred a few times. V usage is TRBV10-2 and J usage is TRBJ2-7; D is perhaps TRBD2 (6 bases). The CDR3 contains 15 residues. CDR1 and CDR2 (germline): WSHSY, SAAADI. The V gene lost 0 bases and the J gene lost 7 bases, with 16 bases spanning the gap. Here the CDR3 reads CASSESAGLPLEQYF. CDR3 DNA sequence: TGCGCCAGCAGTGAGTCGGCGGGACTCCCATTGGAGCAGTACTTC.

This chain connects TRBV10-3 to TRBJ1-3, with TRBD1 identical over 7 bases. The V gene's germline CDR1 is ENHRY and CDR2 SYGVKD. This CDR3 has 13 residues. The trim removed 6 bases at V and 4 bases at J, leaving 3 bases unmatched. Here the CDR3 DNA reads TGTGCCATCAGACCGACAGGGGGAAACACCATATATTTT. It encodes CAIRPTGGNTIYF.

This clonotype occurred a few times. The V and J genes are TRBV15 and TRBJ2-2; D remains ambiguous. Trimming shortened V by 0 bases and J by 0 bases, and 8 bases separated the two germline ends. Germline-derived CDR1 and CDR2 are LNHNV and YYDKDF (reference sequence). This CDR3 contains 16 residues. The CDR3 region has the DNA TGTGCCACCAGCAGAGAAACACCCGCGAACACCGGGGAGCTGTTTTTT. It encodes CATSRETPANTGELFF. The full variable domain, in which reference TRBV15 and TRBJ2-2 provide the parts outside the CDR3, is DAMVIQNPRYQVTQFGKPVTLSCSQTLNHNVMYWYQQKSSQAPKLLFHYYDKDFNNEADTPDNFQSRRPNTSFCFLDIRSPGLGDTAMYLCATSRETPANTGELFFGEGSRLTVL.

The chain combines TRBV19 with TRBJ2-7; D is perhaps TRBD2 (5 bases). This CDR3 spans 14 amino acids. Trimming took 6 bases from V and 2 from J, leaving 14 bases between them. Germline V gene lookup returns CDR1 LNHDA and CDR2 SQIVND (reference sequence). In DNA, the CDR3 is TGTGCCAGTAGCCAAGTACCCGGGACCTACGAGCAGTACTTC. Its translation: CASSQVPGTYEQYF. Filled out from reference TRBV19 and TRBJ2-7, the complete variable domain reads DGGITQSPKYLFRKEGQNVTLSCEQNLNHDAMYWYRQDPGQGLRLIYYSQIVNDFQKGDIAEGYSVSREKKESFPLTVTSAQKNPTAFYLCASSQVPGTYEQYFGPGTRLTVT.

The chain combines TRBV19 with TRBJ2-3, with D tentatively TRBD1 (6 bases). In germline, CDR1 is LNHDA, CDR2 SQIVND (reference sequence). The CDR3 is 14 residues long. The ends were cut back, 5 bases at V and 2 bases at J, with 11 bases in the middle. CDR3 DNA sequence: TGTGCCAGTAGTGGGACATTTTACACAGATACGCAGTATTTT. Protein sequence: CASSGTFYTDTQYF.

At least ten counts were recorded for this clonotype. The V gene is TRBV5-1, the J gene TRBJ2-7; D not resolved. CDR3 length: 12 residues. Trimming shortened V by 0 bases and J by 3 bases, and 4 bases separated the two germline ends. Germline lookup yields CDR1 SGHRS and CDR2 YFSETQ. Here the CDR3 reads CASSLEGYEQYF. In DNA form, the CDR3 reads TGCGCCAGCAGCTTGGAGGGCTACGAGCAGTACTTC.

V and J are TRBV19 and TRBJ2-1; the D gene is possibly TRBD1 (6 bases). This CDR3 has 11 amino acids. Trimming cost V 10 bases and J 4 bases, with 8 bases left between them. CDR1 is LNHDA, CDR2 SQIVND, per germline (reference sequence). The DNA of the CDR3 is TGTGCCACCCAGGGGTACAATGAGCAGTTCTTC. Translated, it gives CATQGYNEQFF.

Only a few counts were recorded for this clonotype. This chain links TRBV11-1 with TRBJ2-1; a weak D match, TRBD2 (5 bases). The V and J ends lost 5 bases and 6 bases respectively, with 8 bases between them. CDR1 and CDR2 from the germline V gene are SGHAT and FQDESV (reference sequence). The CDR3 totals 12 residues. DNA for the CDR3: TGTGCCAGCAGCCGGGAAGGCAATGAGCAGTTCTTC. Translated: CASSREGNEQFF.

V is TRBV10-2 and J is TRBJ2-7; D remains ambiguous. Germline CDR1 is WSHSY and CDR2 is SAAADI. CDR3 length: 15 amino acids. The V gene lost 1 base and the J gene lost 3 bases, with 13 bases spanning the gap. The chain's CDR3 is CASSEFSVGFYEQYF. CDR3 DNA sequence: TGCGCCAGCAGTGAGTTTTCAGTAGGTTTCTACGAGCAGTACTTC.

The V and J genes are TRBV29-1 and TRBJ1-1, with D hard to call. This CDR3 comprises 12 residues. The germline V and J ends were trimmed by 1 base and 7 bases, with 10 bases remaining between them. Germline V gene sequence: CDR1 SQVTM, CDR2 ANQGSEA. The CDR3 reads CSVEVWAFEAFF. The CDR3 DNA reads TGCAGCGTTGAAGTTTGGGCCTTTGAAGCTTTCTTT.